This entry features one TCR beta chain sequence. Its antigen is not identified. Germline CDR1 is SGHTA and CDR2 is FQGNSA. Trimming took 6 bases from V and 2 from J, leaving 10 bases between them. The length of the CDR3 is 13 residues. The template used for profiling TCR beta VDJ and CDR3 was genomic DNA. Using its own MiXCR run on the reads, TCRdb lists one record per CDR3 protein. The repertoire consists of under 500,000 distinct CDR3 sequences, with more than 25% occurring once and the leading ten covering less than 0.85%. CD8+CD57+ cell expansion had been shown by flow cytometry in patients chosen for sequencing. Prior therapy had not been administered to any patient at the time of blood sampling. The sample belongs to a study of CD8+CD57+ T cells in acquired aplastic anemia. About the research overall: DNA recovered from sorted CD4+ and CD8+ cells had a mean of around 3.3 ug. Study-level results: Some 28 CD8+ CDR3 sequences occurred in both the patients and the controls.

The chain combines TRBV7-2 with TRBJ2-5; D gene unclear. This receptor was obtained from a human donor with aplastic anemia. The sequencing sample was made of sorted CD4+, CD8+, or CD8+CD57+ T cells (not recorded which) from PBMCs. The CDR3 region is CASSFMKQETQYF. CDR3 nucleotide sequence: TGTGCCAGCAGTTTTATGAAACAAGAGACCCAGTACTTC.